These T cell receptor beta chains were read from a single sample in a study of blood T cells in healthy people across ages. TCRdb reprocessed the 5' RACE reads via MiXCR and lists one record per CDR3 protein. The sample records 1,500,000 or so distinct CDR3 sequences, about 42% being singletons. Sequencing was done on a sample of blood. These receptors all come from a woman under 30 in good health. Both conserved end residues are part of each CDR3. The D gene is left open where the match is weak. A clone size is listed for some rows: how often the clone was seen (once, few, many), or a class if it is expanded.

clone size: -
J gene: TRBJ2-5
D gene: TRBD2
V gene: TRBV18
CDR3 DNA: TGTGCCAGCTCACCACTTGCGCCTAGCGGGAGTCAAGAGACCCAGTACTTC
CDR3 protein: CASSPLAPSGSQETQYF

clone size: -
J gene: TRBJ2-7
D gene: -
V gene: TRBV3-1
CDR3 DNA: TGTGCCAGCAGCCAAGTGTCGAGCTCCTACAATGAGCAGTACTTC
CDR3 protein: CASSQVSSSYNEQYF

clone size: -
J gene: TRBJ1-1
D gene: TRBD1
V gene: TRBV12-3/TRBV12-4
CDR3 DNA: TGTGCCAGCAGCCGGACAGGGGAGAGCACTGAAGCTTTCTTT
CDR3 protein: CASSRTGESTEAFF

clone size: -
J gene: TRBJ2-1
D gene: -
V gene: TRBV27
CDR3 DNA: TGTGCCAGCAGTTCCCTAGCGCAAAGCTCCTACAATGAGCAGTTCTTC
CDR3 protein: CASSSLAQSSYNEQFF

clone size: few
J gene: TRBJ2-1
D gene: TRBD2
V gene: TRBV4-3
CDR3 DNA: TGCGCCAGCAGGCATCTCACCGGGACTAGCGGGAGGGGTGAGCAGTTCTTC
CDR3 protein: CASRHLTGTSGRGEQFF

clone size: -
J gene: TRBJ1-2
D gene: -
V gene: TRBV6-5
CDR3 DNA: TGTGCCAGCACCCAGATGGGCTATGGCTACACCTTC
CDR3 protein: CASTQMGYGYTF

clone size: -
J gene: TRBJ2-3
D gene: TRBD1
V gene: TRBV2
CDR3 DNA: TGTGCCAGCAGCAGATGGACAGGGGTCCAAGATACGCAGTATTTT
CDR3 protein: CASSRWTGVQDTQYF

clone size: -
J gene: TRBJ2-1
D gene: -
V gene: TRBV4-3
CDR3 DNA: TGCGCCAGCAGCCAACGAGGGGACAAGCGGTTCTTC
CDR3 protein: CASSQRGDKRFF

clone size: few
J gene: TRBJ1-2
D gene: -
V gene: TRBV18
CDR3 DNA: TGTGCCAGCTCACCGCAACCATGGGGAGCTAACTATGGCTACACCTTC
CDR3 protein: CASSPQPWGANYGYTF

clone size: -
J gene: TRBJ2-1
D gene: TRBD2
V gene: TRBV2
CDR3 DNA: TGTGCCAGCAGGCCGGGACTAGTCTACAATGAGCAGTTCTTC
CDR3 protein: CASRPGLVYNEQFF

clone size: -
J gene: TRBJ2-3
D gene: -
V gene: TRBV11-2
CDR3 DNA: TGTGCCGGCAGCTTATCTCTGGAGACGCAGTATTTT
CDR3 protein: CAGSLSLETQYF